This T cell receptor (beta chain) was sequenced during a study of T cell repertoires in cytomegalovirus infection. Trimming took off 2 bases at V and 9 bases at J, with 24 bases between the two ends. Per the germline V gene, CDR1 is SEHNR and CDR2 is FQNEAQ (reference sequence). This CDR3 contains 17 residues. This clonotype was observed many times. TCRdb reprocessed the reads with MiXCR, giving one entry per CDR3 protein. The repertoire consists of about 460,000 distinct CDR3 sequences, with roughly 12% occurring once and the leading ten covering 10%. This sequence joins TRBV7-9 and TRBJ2-3; D is perhaps TRBD1 or TRBD2 (6 bases each). The specimen was PBMCs. The receptor comes from a human donor in good health (CMV status not recorded). Some clones in this sample may be carry-over from other donors' samples. CDR3 nucleotide sequence: TGTGCCAGCAGCTTACCGAAAGGAGGGGGACTGTCTGGAACGCAGTATTTT. Translated: CASSLPKGGGLSGTQYF. The complete variable domain, with remaining parts taken from reference TRBV7-9 and TRBJ2-3, reads DTGVSQNPRHKITKRGQNVTFRCDPISEHNRLYWYRQTLGQGPEFLTYFQNEAQLEKSRLLSDRFSAERPKGSFSTLEIQRTEQGDSAMYLCASSLPKGGGLSGTQYFGPGTRLTVL.